The clone carrying this T cell receptor (beta chain) rates as medium-sized. Its antigen is unidentified. This entry belongs to a study of spatial heterogeneity in lung cancer. Study-level background: On average, each unique TCR and UMI combination appeared more than ten times in raw reads.

In TCRdb, the 5' RACE reads were re-called with MiXCR into one record per CDR3 protein. Here the sample spans 6,000 to 8,000 distinct CDR3 sequences, 6% to 9% being singletons. The time point is: sample taken at primary tumor resection. No cells were sorted before sequencing. The whole RNA sequenced was extracted from tumor, nontumor lung or frozen PBMC. Study observations and caveats: Tumors with more nonsynonymous mutations had more expanded intratumoral alpha and beta TCRs. Counts for ubiquitous and regional expanded TCRs went along with ubiquitous and regional nonsynonymous mutations, respectively.

This sample comprised lung tumor tissue, obtained at surgery. The clonotype was recovered from a male donor with early-stage non-small cell lung cancer.

The CDR3 reads CSMTLRDFPREQYF. The CDR3 DNA is TGCAGTATGACTCTTCGGGACTTCCCACGGGAGCAGTACTTC. V gene TRBV20-1 combines with J gene TRBJ2-7, with D tentatively TRBD2 (6 bases). CDR1 is DFQATT and CDR2 is SNEGSKA in the germline V gene (reference sequence). Trimming cost V 8 bases and J 7 bases, with 24 bases left between them. The CDR3 runs 14 residues.